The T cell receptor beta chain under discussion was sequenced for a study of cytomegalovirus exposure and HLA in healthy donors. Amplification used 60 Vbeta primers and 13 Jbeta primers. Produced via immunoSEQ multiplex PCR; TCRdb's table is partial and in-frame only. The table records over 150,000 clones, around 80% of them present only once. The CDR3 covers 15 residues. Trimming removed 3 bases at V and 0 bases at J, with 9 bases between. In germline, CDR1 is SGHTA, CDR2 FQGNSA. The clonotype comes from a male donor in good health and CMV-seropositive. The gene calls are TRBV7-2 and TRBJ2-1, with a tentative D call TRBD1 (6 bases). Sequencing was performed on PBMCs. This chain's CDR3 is CASSFDRSSYNEQFF. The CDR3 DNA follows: TGTGCCAGCAGCTTTGACAGGAGCTCCTACAATGAGCAGTTCTTC. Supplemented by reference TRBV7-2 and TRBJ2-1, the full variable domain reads GAGVSQSPSNKVTEKGKDVELRCDPISGHTALYWYRQSLGQGLEFLIYFQGNSAPDKSGLPSDRFSAERTGGSVSTLTIQRTQQEDSAVYLCASSFDRSSYNEQFFGPGTRLTVL.